This T cell receptor (beta chain) was retrieved from a study of blood T cell repertoires in COVID-19 (dated by TCRdb to the early 2020s). Looking at the study overall: Collaborator samples came from the United States, Italy and Spain and covered acute and convalescent phases of COVID-19. The material from the prospective study consisted of cDNA or gDNA derived from T cells, B-cell-depleted T cells, or PBMCs. Deeply sampled blood TCRbeta repertoires from subjects exposed to, actively infected with, or recovered from COVID-19 were included in the dataset. A freely available public database, intended as a resource for researchers studying the immune response to SARS-CoV-2, is where the repertoires were released. Samples came from the ongoing ImmuneRACE study (first 160 participants) plus 1,254 subjects from 6 global collaborators. Sample metadata almost always included a de-identified subject ID, COVID-19 status, age in years and sex. HLA class I and class II types, where available, came from metadata supplied by the sample provider rather than from assay-based typing.

Details on this clone: The antigen it recognizes is unknown. Base-call qualities are not available, and no considerably larger clone is one nucleotide away.

Whole blood was collected in K2EDTA tubes by collaborating institutions according to the institutions' own protocols. For TCRbeta analysis, collaborator samples were shipped as frozen whole blood, as isolated PBMCs, or as DNA extracted from either sample type. The CDR1 and CDR2 encoded by the germline V gene (reference sequence) are SEHNR and FQNEAQ. Including the terminal cysteine and phenylalanine, the CDR3 comprises 11 residues. The entry retains the CDR3 DNA only, 33 bases that are in frame from base 1. V and J are truncated by 5 bases and 6 bases respectively, leaving an intervening sequence of 7 bases. Here is what the overall study found, with its caveats: How much clinical and demographic metadata was included differed by source and by participant, and the metadata was provided uncurated.

TCRbeta CDR3 regions were amplified from genomic DNA using the immunoSEQ Assay, a bias-controlled multiplex PCR. The study's processing was this. The number of nucleated cells in each sample was estimated by amplification of reference gene primers within the assay. To quantify the absolute abundance of each unique TCRbeta CDR3 rearrangement, sequence reads were collapsed and filtered. Productive Simpson clonality was computed per sample as the square root of Simpson's diversity index over productive rearrangements. This immuneACCESS table, as held by TCRdb, lists in-frame sequences with V and J called but not all clones. Of the missing ones, under half trace to an unresolved V gene in checked studies; the others have no known cause. V and J calls and clone size are as listed in that table; D and trimming were resolved from the DNA. The sample has roughly 120,000 clones on record, 70% to 90% of them singletons. Approximately 1.5% of the sample is taken by the ten largest.

The chain uses TRBV7-9 and TRBJ2-5, with no confident D gene call. This clonotype originated in a man in his forties or fifties with acute or convalescent COVID-19. Sequenced: peripheral blood. The nucleotide sequence reads TGTGCCAGCAGCACGGAGAAGACCCAGTACTTC. Translation gives CASSTEKTQYF.